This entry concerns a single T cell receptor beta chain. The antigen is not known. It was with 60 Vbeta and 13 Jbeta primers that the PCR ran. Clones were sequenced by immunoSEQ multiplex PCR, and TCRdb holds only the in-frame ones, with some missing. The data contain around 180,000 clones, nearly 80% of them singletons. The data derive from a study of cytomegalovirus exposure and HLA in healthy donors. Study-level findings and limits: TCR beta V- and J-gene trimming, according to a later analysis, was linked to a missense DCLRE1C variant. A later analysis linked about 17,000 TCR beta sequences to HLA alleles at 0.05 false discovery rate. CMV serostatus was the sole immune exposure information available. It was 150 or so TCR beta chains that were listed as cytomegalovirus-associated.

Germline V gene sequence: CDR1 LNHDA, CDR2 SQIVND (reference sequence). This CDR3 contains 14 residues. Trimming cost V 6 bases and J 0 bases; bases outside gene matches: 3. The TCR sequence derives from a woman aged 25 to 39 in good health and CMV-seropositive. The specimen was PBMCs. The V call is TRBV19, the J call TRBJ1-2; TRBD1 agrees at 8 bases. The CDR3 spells CASRGTGPNYGYTF. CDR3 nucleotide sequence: TGTGCCAGTAGGGGGACAGGACCTAACTATGGCTACACCTTC.